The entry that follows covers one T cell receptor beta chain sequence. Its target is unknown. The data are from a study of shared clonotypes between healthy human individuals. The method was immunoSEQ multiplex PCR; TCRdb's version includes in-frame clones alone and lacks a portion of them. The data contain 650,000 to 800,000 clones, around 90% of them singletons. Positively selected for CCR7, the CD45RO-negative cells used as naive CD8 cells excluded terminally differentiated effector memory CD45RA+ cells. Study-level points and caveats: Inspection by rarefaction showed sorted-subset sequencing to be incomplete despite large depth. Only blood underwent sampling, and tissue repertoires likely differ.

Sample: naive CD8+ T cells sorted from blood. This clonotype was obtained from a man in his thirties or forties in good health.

CDR3 nucleotide sequence: TGTGCCAGCAGTGACTGGGCTAAATCTAGCACAGATACGCAGTATTTT. It codes for CASSDWAKSSTDTQYF. The rearrangement joins TRBV2 to TRBJ2-3, with unresolved D. Germline V CDR1 and CDR2: SNHLY, FYNNEI. The CDR3 runs to 16 residues. The ends were cut back, 3 bases at V and 0 bases at J, with 13 bases in the middle.